This T cell receptor beta chain was recorded in a study of control samples from healthy donors and cancer patients. TCRdb keeps only in-frame clones here, not all; method: immunoSEQ multiplex PCR. The sample lists 100,000 to 150,000 clones, 75% to 95% seen once, with 2.5% in the top ten. Germline CDR1 and CDR2: SGHKS and YYEKEE (reference sequence). The CDR3 extends over 12 amino acids. The junction had 0 bases not matched to a gene; V was cut back by 3 bases and J by 7 bases. This clone was recorded once. Sequencing was done on a sample of blood. The source is a man between 40 and 49 years old in good health. The V and J genes are TRBV5-5 and TRBJ1-2, with 10 bases fitting TRBD1. The CDR3 region is CASSWDRGGYTF. CDR3 DNA: TGTGCCAGCAGCTGGGACAGGGGTGGCTACACCTTC.